The rows below give T cell receptor beta chains drawn from one sample of a study of T cell changes during pregnancy in multiple sclerosis. Profiled with immunoSEQ multiplex PCR; TCRdb holds only in-frame clones, not every one. The sample carries fewer than 55,000 clones, 92% recorded once. Sequenced material: peripheral blood, taken after pregnancy. All receptors come from a female donor with multiple sclerosis, enrolled in a pregnancy study. Both conserved end residues are trimmed from each CDR3.

CDR3aa: ASSYTPAGTDTQY
v_gene: TRBV6-5

CDR3aa: ASSVAPASGVSTDTQY
v_gene: TRBV9

CDR3aa: SVEKRDRENEQF
v_gene: TRBV29-1

CDR3aa: ASSPRGTGGNEKLF
v_gene: TRBV18

CDR3aa: AWSSIQFYT
v_gene: TRBV30

CDR3aa: ASSVGLLTDNEQF
v_gene: TRBV9

CDR3aa: ASSQVGTGYEQY
v_gene: TRBV4-2

CDR3aa: ASSQGARQGNYGYT
v_gene: TRBV4-3

CDR3aa: ASRATGSNQPQH
v_gene: TRBV6-5

CDR3aa: ASSRPCSRDRGRVGETQY
v_gene: TRBV4-3

CDR3aa: SVGTGRGGNTEAF
v_gene: TRBV29-1

CDR3aa: ASSVAGQRATGNTIY
v_gene: TRBV9

CDR3aa: ASSRDRGHFLALH
v_gene: TRBV7-2

CDR3aa: ASSPGTSNYGYT
v_gene: TRBV2

CDR3aa: ARTKGGNTIY
v_gene: TRBV10-1

CDR3aa: ATSRWRDPPGELF
v_gene: TRBV15

CDR3aa: ASSPSGGYTQY
v_gene: TRBV18

CDR3aa: AWSKRDRNRYGYT
v_gene: TRBV30

CDR3aa: ASSPFGGGAVDTQY
v_gene: TRBV9

CDR3aa: ASSVGSGTGGTNEKLF
v_gene: TRBV9

CDR3aa: SVIVDRVDGYT
v_gene: TRBV29-1

CDR3aa: ASSYVPSGGAYEQY
v_gene: TRBV6-6

CDR3aa: ASSQGGNSPLH
v_gene: TRBV4-3

CDR3aa: ASSGMTGGGTDTQY
v_gene: TRBV5-4

CDR3aa: ASSEAGGDYGYT
v_gene: TRBV6-1

CDR3aa: ASSIVTGTGGSPLH
v_gene: TRBV19

CDR3aa: ASKGNPQNTEAF
v_gene: TRBV19

CDR3aa: ASSPQGEISPLH
v_gene: TRBV19

CDR3aa: ASTATGQYEQY
v_gene: TRBV19

CDR3aa: ASSVGIAGGGDYNEQF
v_gene: TRBV9

CDR3aa: ASRNNAGGSEDTQY
v_gene: TRBV21-1

CDR3aa: ASSYSELYNEQF
v_gene: TRBV6-5

CDR3aa: AISETSGGAAEQF
v_gene: TRBV10-3

CDR3aa: ASSPSQGISNQPQH
v_gene: TRBV7-2

CDR3aa: ASSVQVDNQPQH
v_gene: TRBV25-1

CDR3aa: ASSGDRGDEQF
v_gene: TRBV2

CDR3aa: SVEDQWGLGAKNIQY
v_gene: TRBV29-1

CDR3aa: ASSPQGAGAEAF
v_gene: TRBV19

CDR3aa: ASRVTGVTGELF
v_gene: TRBV6-5

CDR3aa: ASSAPGTGISRTEAF
v_gene: TRBV5-4

CDR3aa: ASSIPGITEAF
v_gene: TRBV19

CDR3aa: ASAAWDSRISPLH
v_gene: TRBV5-5

CDR3aa: ASSPTTGGNYGYT
v_gene: TRBV9

CDR3aa: ASSDSGQINSPLH
v_gene: TRBV2

CDR3aa: ASSEFYGYT
v_gene: TRBV2

CDR3aa: ASSPSTYEQY
v_gene: TRBV11-2

CDR3aa: ASSPTGPSNEQF
v_gene: TRBV7-2

CDR3aa: AWSVLNPRGGELF
v_gene: TRBV30

CDR3aa: ASSLMRPQGNSYNSPLH
v_gene: TRBV7-2

CDR3aa: ASSATSQGADYGYT
v_gene: TRBV9

CDR3aa: ASSVRGPDTEAF
v_gene: TRBV6-1

CDR3aa: ASSRGLADLYNEQF
v_gene: TRBV5-4

CDR3aa: ASSPGGGANEQF
v_gene: TRBV18

CDR3aa: ASSTHRGEQY
v_gene: TRBV7-6

CDR3aa: ASRTGTDASYT
v_gene: TRBV5-1